This entry is about one T cell receptor beta chain. Membership in each cohort depended on participant-reported clinical history. Recovered status in Cohort 3 required two negative PCRs, clearance, or symptom resolution. J lost 10 bases, V lost 5 bases, and 8 bases had no gene match. The CDR3 is 13 amino acids. CDR1 and CDR2 from the germline V gene are MNHEY and SVGAGI. Sequencing used immunoSEQ multiplex PCR; TCRdb keeps in-frame clones, though not all of them. The data contain a few hundred thousand clones, about nine tenths of them singletons. This record belongs to a study of blood T cell repertoires in COVID-19.

The sequence was obtained from a woman aged 55-69 years who had recovered from COVID-19. The genes are TRBV6-5 and TRBJ1-5, with TRBD1 identical over 7 bases. Sequenced input: PBMCs or T cells enriched from blood (not recorded which). The CDR3 reads CASSRTGFGPQHF. CDR3 sequence (DNA): TGTGCCAGCAGTCGGACAGGTTTTGGACCCCAGCATTTT.